This TCR beta chain was retrieved from a study of cytomegalovirus exposure and HLA in healthy donors. The study, taken as a whole, reports: In a later analysis, a genetic analysis reported fewer productive-TCR N-insertions in an Asian-associated ancestry cluster than the cohort average. Presence/absence analysis assumed near-uniform sequencing depth across donors.

The PCR made use of 60 Vbeta and 13 Jbeta primers. Sequencing used immunoSEQ multiplex PCR; TCRdb keeps in-frame clones, though not all of them. This sample has fewer than 130,000 clones; 65% to 85% occur once, and the top ten carry roughly 6%. The V end was cut by 8 bases, the J end by 4 bases, with 11 bases between. The CDR3 covers 13 residues. CDR1 and CDR2 from the germline V gene are ENHRY and SYGVKD. There are a few counts of this clone. Its antigen is still unknown. V is TRBV10-3 and J is TRBJ1-4; D may be TRBD1 (5 bases). The source material was PBMCs. The receptor comes from a man aged 30-40 years in good health and CMV-seropositive. The CDR3 DNA follows: TGTGCCATCGGAGACAGCTATAATGAAAAACTGTTTTTT. Its protein product is CAIGDSYNEKLFF.